This T cell receptor (beta chain) comes out of a study of read filtering for tumor transcriptome and immune sequencing. Sampling of bone marrow took place during active disease in every patient. Many counts were recorded for this clonotype. The target antigen is unknown. Study findings and constraints: RNA-seq captured clonotypes less deeply and reliably than IR-seq.

The CDR3 contains 13 residues. V gave up 4 bases and J gave up 3 bases, with 11 bases separating them. Germline V gene sequence: CDR1 SGHNT, CDR2 YYREEE (reference sequence). Molecular barcoded adaptors covering alpha/delta and beta/gamma chains were used on 400 to 450 ng RNA. TCRdb re-analysed the reads in MiXCR, keeping a single row per CDR3 protein. The table lists around 48,000 distinct CDR3 sequences, roughly 19% of them singletons, with 15% in the top ten. The chain links TRBV5-4 to TRBJ2-7; perhaps TRBD2 as D (6 bases). The specimen sequenced was a population of CD138-negative cells sorted from bone marrow. This clonotype was sampled from a donor at least 40 years old with multiple myeloma. For the CDR3, the DNA is TGTGCCAGCAGCCGGGGACTTTTCTACGAGCAGTACTTC. Protein sequence: CASSRGLFYEQYF.